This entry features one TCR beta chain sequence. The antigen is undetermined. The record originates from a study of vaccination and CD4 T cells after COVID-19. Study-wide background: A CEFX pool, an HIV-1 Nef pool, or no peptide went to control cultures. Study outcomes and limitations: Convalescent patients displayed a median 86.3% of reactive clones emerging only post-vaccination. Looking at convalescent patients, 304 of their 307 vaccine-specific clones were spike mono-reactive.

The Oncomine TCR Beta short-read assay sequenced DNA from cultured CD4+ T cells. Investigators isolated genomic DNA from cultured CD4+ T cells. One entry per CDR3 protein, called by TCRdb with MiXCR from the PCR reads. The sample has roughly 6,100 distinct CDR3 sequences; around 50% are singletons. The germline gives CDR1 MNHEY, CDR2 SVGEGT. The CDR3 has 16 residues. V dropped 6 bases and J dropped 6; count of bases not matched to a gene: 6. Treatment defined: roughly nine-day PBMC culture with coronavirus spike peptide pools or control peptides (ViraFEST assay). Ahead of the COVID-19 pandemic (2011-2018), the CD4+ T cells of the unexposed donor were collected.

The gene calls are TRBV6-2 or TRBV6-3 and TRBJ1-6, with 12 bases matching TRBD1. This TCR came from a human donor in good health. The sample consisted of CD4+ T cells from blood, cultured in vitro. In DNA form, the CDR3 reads TGTGCCAGCAGATCGGGACAGGGGGCTTCTAATTCACCCCTCCACTTT. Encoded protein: CASRSGQGASNSPLHF.